These T cell receptor beta chains were read from a single sample in a study of blood T cell repertoires in COVID-19. The assay was immunoSEQ multiplex PCR, and TCRdb's table has in-frame clones only and misses some. The sample holds hundreds of thousands of clones; roughly 81% are singletons and the top ten take approximately 7.5%. The specimen sequenced was peripheral blood. Receptor source: a woman of 80 years or more with COVID-19, enrolled during active disease. CDR3s include the opening cysteine and the closing phenylalanine or tryptophan. D genes are given only for firm matches. Clone size is shown for a subset of rows, as once, few, many or a class of expanded clone.

d_gene	j_gene	v_gene	abundance	CDR3aa	CDR3nt
-	TRBJ1-5	TRBV5-1	-	CASSLEGSEPQHF	TGCGCCAGCAGCTTGGAGGGGTCGGAGCCCCAGCATTTT
TRBD1	TRBJ2-3	TRBV11-2	once	CASSSGQIDTQYF	TGTGCCAGCAGCTCGGGACAGATAGATACGCAGTATTTT
-	TRBJ2-1	TRBV6-6	-	CASGPDLRVF	TGTGCCAGCGGTCCAGACCTGAGGGTCTTC
TRBD2	TRBJ2-7	TRBV5-4	-	CASSFDSGDSYEQYF	TGTGCCAGCAGCTTTGATAGCGGGGACTCCTACGAGCAGTACTTC
TRBD1	TRBJ1-1	TRBV2	few	CASSGTGVEAFF	TGTGCCAGCAGCGGGACAGGGGTTGAAGCTTTCTTT
-	TRBJ1-2	TRBV19	-	CASSIDRQKLYGYTF	TGTGCCAGTAGTATAGATCGACAGAAACTCTATGGCTACACCTTC
TRBD1	TRBJ2-1	TRBV10-3	-	CATAQGAANEQFF	TGTGCCACCGCACAGGGGGCTGCCAATGAGCAGTTCTTC
-	TRBJ1-2	TRBV27	-	CASSFGGQGYGYTF	TGTGCCAGCAGTTTCGGGGGGCAGGGCTATGGCTACACCTTC
TRBD1	TRBJ1-4	TRBV5-8	-	CASSLEGQPNEKLFF	TGTGCCAGCAGCCTTGAGGGACAGCCTAATGAAAAACTGTTTTTT
TRBD2	TRBJ2-1	TRBV5-1	-	CASSSRVGLAGVGNEQFF	TGCGCCAGCAGCTCCCGTGTGGGACTAGCGGGAGTAGGTAATGAGCAGTTCTTC
TRBD1	TRBJ1-4	TRBV6-2/TRBV6-3	-	CASSPGGTGEEKLFF	TGTGCCAGCAGTCCCGGTGGGACAGGAGAAGAAAAACTGTTTTTT
TRBD2	TRBJ2-1	TRBV9	-	CASSVAGGGPNEQFF	TGTGCCAGCAGCGTAGCGGGGGGGGGACCCAATGAGCAGTTCTTC
TRBD2	TRBJ2-5	TRBV7-9	-	CASSPSGSETQYF	TGTGCCAGCAGTCCAAGCGGGAGTGAGACCCAGTACTTC
-	TRBJ2-1	TRBV18	-	CASSPLTTRSYNEQFF	TGTGCCAGCTCACCACTCACGACAAGGTCCTACAATGAGCAGTTCTTC
-	TRBJ1-1	TRBV6-5	few	CASTGVRNTEAFF	TGTGCCAGCACAGGTGTCCGCAACACTGAAGCTTTCTTT
TRBD2	TRBJ2-1	TRBV28	-	CASSTSGTSPDEQFF	TGTGCCAGCAGTACATCCGGGACTAGCCCCGATGAGCAGTTCTTC
TRBD1	TRBJ2-1	TRBV9	once	CASSSGQATLYSYNEQFF	TGTGCCAGCAGCAGTGGACAGGCCACCCTTTATTCCTACAATGAGCAGTTCTTC
TRBD2	TRBJ2-1	TRBV28	-	CASSLSALAGGVHEQFF	TGTGCCAGCAGTTTATCTGCGCTAGCGGGAGGTGTCCATGAGCAGTTCTTC
TRBD1	TRBJ1-1	TRBV4-2	-	CASSQEGTDTEAFF	TGTGCCAGCAGCCAAGAAGGGACAGACACTGAAGCTTTCTTT
TRBD1	TRBJ1-3	TRBV9	-	CASSLQGAGNTIYF	TGTGCCAGCAGCTTACAGGGGGCTGGAAACACCATATATTTT
TRBD1	TRBJ1-6	TRBV19	once	CASSNVQGVSPLHF	TGTGCCAGTAGTAACGTACAGGGGGTTTCACCCCTCCACTTT
TRBD1	TRBJ1-2	TRBV28	-	CASSLRTGGEGGYTF	TGTGCCAGCAGTTTAAGAACAGGGGGCGAGGGTGGCTACACCTTC
TRBD1	TRBJ1-2	TRBV5-4	-	CASSPTGTDGYTF	TGTGCCAGCAGCCCTACCGGGACAGATGGCTACACCTTC
TRBD2	TRBJ2-5	TRBV18	-	CASSTGGAQYF	TGTGCCAGCTCAACGGGGGGTGCCCAGTACTTC
-	TRBJ2-1	TRBV29-1	once	CSVDDGLKNEQFF	TGCAGCGTTGATGATGGGCTGAAAAATGAGCAGTTCTTC
TRBD1	TRBJ1-2	TRBV6-1	-	CASSEGGSARQGRFTF	TGTGCCAGCAGTGAAGGGGGAAGTGCGAGACAGGGGAGATTCACCTTC
-	TRBJ1-5	TRBV15	-	CATSRDRGTSNQPQHF	TGTGCCACCAGCAGAGATCGGGGAACTAGCAATCAGCCCCAGCATTTT
-	TRBJ1-1	TRBV3-1/TRBV3-2	-	CASTYRDTEAFF	TGTGCCAGCACCTACAGGGACACTGAAGCTTTCTTT
TRBD2	TRBJ2-3	TRBV3-1/TRBV3-2	-	CASSRGTSGGLGTDTQYF	TGTGCCAGCAGCCGCGGTACTAGCGGGGGGCTGGGGACAGATACGCAGTATTTT
TRBD1	TRBJ1-1	TRBV12-5	-	CASGPPRGLATEAFF	TGTGCTAGTGGTCCCCCCAGGGGGCTAGCCACTGAAGCTTTCTTT
TRBD2	TRBJ2-3	TRBV18	-	CASSPGLASTDTQYF	TGTGCCAGCTCACCAGGACTAGCGAGCACAGATACGCAGTATTTT
-	TRBJ2-2	TRBV19	-	CASSLIEEWQPNTGELFF	TGTGCCAGTAGTCTAATCGAGGAATGGCAGCCTAACACCGGGGAGCTGTTTTTT
-	TRBJ1-1	TRBV5-4	-	CASSLGGPDTEAFF	TGTGCCAGCAGCTTGGGCGGGCCTGACACTGAAGCTTTCTTT
-	TRBJ1-1	TRBV7-2	-	CASSYDQGSEAFF	TGTGCCAGCAGCTACGATCAGGGGTCTGAAGCTTTCTTT
TRBD2	TRBJ2-7	TRBV9	few	CASSVAGAGGVYEQYF	TGTGCCAGCAGCGTAGCAGGAGCGGGAGGGGTCTACGAGCAGTACTTC
TRBD1	TRBJ2-7	TRBV11-2	-	CASSRDRAGEQYF	TGTGCCAGCAGCCGGGACAGGGCGGGGGAGCAGTACTTC
-	TRBJ1-1	TRBV27	few	CASRGGGTLSNTEAFF	TGTGCCAGCAGGGGAGGGGGAACGCTATCTAACACTGAAGCTTTCTTT
-	TRBJ1-2	TRBV5-4	once	CASSSRDPSYGYTF	TGTGCCAGCAGCTCCAGGGATCCCTCCTATGGCTACACCTTC
-	TRBJ1-2	TRBV6-5	many	CASNGNGGYTF	TGTGCCAGCAACGGGAATGGCGGCTACACCTTC
TRBD1	TRBJ1-1	TRBV27	-	CASTTGAGRQNTEAFF	TGTGCCAGCACAACAGGGGCCGGCCGGCAGAACACTGAAGCTTTCTTT
TRBD1	TRBJ2-7	TRBV20-1	-	CSASGTGGTGWQYF	TGCAGTGCTAGTGGGACAGGGGGCACGGGATGGCAGTACTTC